The 17 T cell receptor beta chains in this list originate from one sample, sequenced in a study of cytomegalovirus exposure and HLA in healthy donors (dated by TCRdb to the late 2010s). The protocol used for the library was the immunoSEQ multiplex PCR assay. TCRdb took over this immuneACCESS table, retaining in-frame rearrangements with V and J assigned. Such tables are incomplete; in checked studies, under half of the missing clones stem from an unresolved V gene, and the remainder is unexplained. The sample has 130,000 to 150,000 clones on record, 85% to 90% of them singletons. Over 3% of the sample comes from the top ten. Sequencing was carried out using PBMCs. These TCRs come from a woman younger than 30 in good health and CMV-seropositive.

The V and J genes are TRBV5-5 and TRBJ1-2; perhaps TRBD1 as D (5 bases). CDR3 length equals 15 residues. Germline values: CDR1 SGHKS, CDR2 YYEKEE (reference sequence). Trimming shortened V by 3 bases and J by 1 base, and 13 bases separated the two germline ends. The CDR3: CASSSFRQYNYGYTF. In nucleotides, the CDR3 is TGTGCCAGCAGCTCCTTTCGACAGTATAACTATGGCTACACCTTC.

The table lists this clone with a count of one. The V and J genes are TRBV11-3 and TRBJ2-5; 9 bases line up with TRBD2. With 4 bases clipped from V and 5 bases from J, the junction kept 2 bases outside the gene matches. Germline loops: CDR1 SGHNT, CDR2 YENEEA. There are 13 residues in the CDR3. CDR3 protein: CASSYGTSETQYF. As DNA, the CDR3 is TGTGCCAGCAGCTACGGGACTAGCGAGACCCAGTACTTC.

A word on this clone: Its ends do not fully match the called genes, so a read error is possible. The chain links TRBV6-1 to TRBJ2-5; the match to TRBD1 covers 8 bases. Looked up from germline, CDR1 is MNHNS and CDR2 is SASEGT. The CDR3 is made up of 15 amino acids. CDR3 in amino acids: CASSEGQGPQGTQYF. Here the CDR3 DNA reads TGTGCCAGCAGTGAAGGACAGGGGCCTCAAGGGACCCAGTACTTC.

The rearrangement links TRBV5-1 to TRBJ2-1, with 9 bases fitting TRBD1. V lost 3 bases to trimming and J lost 4 bases; unmatched junction nucleotides: 11. The CDR3 covers 17 residues. The germline V gene has CDR1 SGHRS and CDR2 YFSETQ. CDR3 DNA: TGCGCCAGCAGCTCGGGACAGGGCCCTGTAAATTACAATGAGCAGTTCTTC. Protein: CASSSGQGPVNYNEQFF.

The J gene is TRBJ2-7, the V gene TRBV9; 9 bases fit TRBD2. There are 17 residues in the CDR3. V shed 0 bases and J 5 bases; nucleotides not matched to a gene: 12. The V gene's germline CDR1 is SGDLS and CDR2 YYNGEE. The CDR3 sequence is CASSVGQTSGLLNEQYF. The CDR3 nucleotides are TGTGCCAGCAGCGTAGGGCAAACTAGCGGGCTGCTCAACGAGCAGTACTTC.

The V gene is TRBV18, the J gene TRBJ2-1; 7 positions agree with TRBD1. The CDR3 has 14 residues. V trimming: 6 bases; J trimming: 6 bases; junction bases outside the gene matches: 8. Germline V gene sequence: CDR1 KGHSH, CDR2 LQKENI. CDR3 residues: CASSLTGNGNEQFF. DNA for the CDR3: TGTGCCAGCTCGCTGACAGGGAACGGCAATGAGCAGTTCTTC.

This clone appeared a few times. The CDR3 nucleotides are TGTGCCAGCAGCTTAGCTTTGGGACTACCTTACAATGAGCAGTTCTTC. Amino acid sequence: CASSLALGLPYNEQFF. The chain has TRBV7-3 and TRBJ2-1; 7 bases align to TRBD2. Germline CDR1 reads SGHTA; CDR2 reads FQGTGA. The CDR3 consists of 16 residues. Trimming at V came to 2 bases and at J to 4 bases, leaving 8 bases not matched to a gene.

The chain recombines TRBV30 with TRBJ2-1; no definite D call. CDR3 length: 12 amino acids. From germline, CDR1 is GTSNPN and CDR2 SVGIG (reference sequence). Trimming pared 1 base from V and 4 bases from J, leaving 5 bases between. The CDR3 spells CAWSGVYNEQFF. The DNA for the CDR3 is TGTGCCTGGAGTGGAGTTTACAATGAGCAGTTCTTC.

This chain uses TRBV29-1 with TRBJ1-2; 7 nucleotides agree with TRBD1. Germline assignment: CDR1 SQVTM and CDR2 ANQGSEA. This CDR3 spans 12 amino acids. V was pared by 7 bases and J by 6 bases, with 8 bases of the junction left unmatched. The CDR3 reads CSAADRVDGYTF. The CDR3 region has the DNA TGCAGCGCCGCAGACAGGGTTGATGGCTACACCTTC.

The chain has TRBV6-1 and TRBJ1-1; D remains unclear. Germline-derived CDR1 and CDR2 are MNHNS and SASEGT. The V and J ends lost 4 bases and 5 bases respectively, with 11 bases between them. The CDR3 sequence is 13 residues long. This CDR3 reads CASSGVRHTEAFF. The CDR3 region has the DNA TGTGCCAGCAGTGGGGTACGACATACTGAAGCTTTCTTT.

This chain connects TRBV30 to TRBJ2-5; 7 bases agree with TRBD1. Germline CDR1 reads GTSNPN; CDR2 reads SVGIG (reference sequence). The CDR3 runs 12 residues. After removal of 4 bases from V and 6 bases from J, the junction contained 5 bases not matched to a gene. The chain's CDR3 is CAWTPQGKTQYF. The CDR3 coding sequence is TGTGCCTGGACCCCACAGGGGAAGACCCAGTACTTC. Together with reference TRBV30 and TRBJ2-5, the CDR3 gives the full variable domain: SQTIHQWPATLVQPVGSPLSLECTVEGTSNPNLYWYRQAAGRGLQLLFYSVGIGQISSEVPQNLSASRPQDRQFILSSKKLLLSDSGFYLCAWTPQGKTQYFGPGTRLLVL.

The chain carries TRBV28 and TRBJ1-5; D is undetermined. The germline V and J ends were trimmed by 2 bases and 0 bases, with 8 bases remaining between them. CDR3 length: 15 amino acids. Germline-derived CDR1 and CDR2 are MDHEN and SYDVKM. CDR3 DNA: TGTGCCAGCAGTTTAGAGCCTCATAGCAATCAGCCCCAGCATTTT. Translation gives CASSLEPHSNQPQHF.

The CDR3 nucleotides are TGTGCCAGCAGCCATGGGACTAGCGGGTTGTACAATGAGCAGTTCTTC. It translates to CASSHGTSGLYNEQFF. The rearrangement links TRBV14 to TRBJ2-1, with 12 bases that match TRBD2. The ends lost 3 bases at V and 4 bases at J; junction bases unmatched: 4. The CDR3 runs 16 residues. Germline CDR1 reads SGHDN; CDR2 reads FVKESK.

The chain joins TRBV12-5 to TRBJ2-1; no firm D call. The CDR3 covers 13 residues. V lost 1 base and J 7 bases, leaving 8 bases between the germline ends. Germline-derived CDR1 and CDR2 are LGHNT and FRNRAP. CDR3 protein: CASGLGTKNEQFF. The CDR3 DNA follows: TGTGCTAGTGGTTTGGGAACTAAGAATGAGCAGTTCTTC.

The rearrangement joins TRBV6-5 to TRBJ2-7, with 7 positions matching TRBD1. V dropped 7 bases and J dropped 6; count of bases not matched to a gene: 6. Germline V gene lookup returns CDR1 MNHEY and CDR2 SVGAGI. This CDR3 is 12 amino acids long. CDR3 sequence (DNA): TGTGCCAGCACGGTAAACAGGGGCGAGCAGTACTTC. Translated: CASTVNRGEQYF.

The chain carries TRBV6-6 and TRBJ2-1; TRBD1 aligns across 8 bases. The germline CDR1 and CDR2 sequences are MNHNY and SVGAGI (reference sequence). The CDR3 is 15 residues long. Trimming took 5 bases from V and 6 from J; bases not matched to a gene: 9. This CDR3 reads CASSPPGTGGNEQFF. CDR3 bases: TGTGCCAGCAGTCCGCCGGGCACAGGGGGCAATGAGCAGTTCTTC.

This chain links TRBV9 with TRBJ2-2, with TRBD1 as a possible D gene (5 bases). V shed 6 bases and J shed 1 base, with 7 bases lying between them. The CDR3 length is 13 residues. Germline assignment: CDR1 SGDLS and CDR2 YYNGEE. CDR3: CASTRENTGELFF. In nucleotides, the CDR3 is TGTGCCAGCACCAGGGAGAACACCGGGGAGCTGTTTTTT. Filled out from reference TRBV9 and TRBJ2-2, the complete variable domain reads DSGVTQTPKHLITATGQRVTLRCSPRSGDLSVYWYQQSLDQGLQFLIQYYNGEERAKGNILERFSAQQFPDLHSELNLSSLELGDSALYFCASTRENTGELFFGEGSRLTVL.